One sample yielded the 5 T cell receptor beta chains listed below, sequenced in a study of T cells after yellow fever vaccination (dated by TCRdb to the late 2010s). Libraries were prepared through 5' RACE. This sample was sequenced with an Illumina HiSeq 2500. TCRdb cleaned the public reads at Q25 with fastp, built clones with MiXCR and kept in-frame beta chains. Identical CDR3 proteins give one entry, which carries the most common genes and DNA. This sample has about 360,000 distinct CDR3 sequences in its table, and 6.2% of those were observed once. 15% of the sample goes to the ten largest clones. Sample treatment or condition, as interpreted from the label and publication: live attenuated yellow fever vaccine strain. The specimen comprised PBMCs, sampled 5 days after the yellow fever booster vaccination. The receptor set was obtained from a man in his thirties or forties who received the YFV17D yellow fever vaccine.

V is TRBV6-1 and J is TRBJ1-5; 8 bases align to TRBD1. The trim removed 6 bases at V and 7 bases at J, leaving 8 bases unmatched. The CDR3 covers 14 residues. CDR1 and CDR2 (germline): MNHNS, SASEGT. CDR3 sequence (DNA): TGTGCCAGCAGCCGCAGGGGGCGAAACCAGCCCCAGCATTTT. It yields the protein CASSRRGRNQPQHF.

Ten or more counts support this clonotype. This sequence joins TRBV7-2 and TRBJ2-5; TRBD1 matches 8 bases. This CDR3 has 15 amino acids. V lost 5 bases to trimming and J lost 5 bases; unmatched junction nucleotides: 10. The germline V gene has CDR1 SGHTA and CDR2 FQGNSA. DNA for the CDR3: TGTGCCAGCAGCCAAAGGACAGGGATTATTGAGACCCAGTACTTC. Its protein product is CASSQRTGIIETQYF.

The gene calls are TRBV12-3 or TRBV12-4 and TRBJ2-3; 9 bases agree with TRBD2. The CDR3 loop spans 15 amino acids. V was pared by 8 bases and J by 0 bases, with 6 bases of the junction left unmatched. The CDR3 region is CASGRAGGSTDTQYF. The CDR3 bases are TGTGCCAGCGGTAGGGCGGGAGGGAGCACAGATACGCAGTATTTT.

This clonotype appeared a few times. The rearrangement uses TRBV12-3 or TRBV12-4 and TRBJ2-5; 10 bases align to TRBD2. V was pared by 5 bases and J by 2 bases, with 11 bases of the junction left unmatched. The CDR3 totals 17 residues. The CDR3 here is CASSPRRGTSVQETQYF. CDR3 sequence (DNA): TGTGCCAGCAGTCCCCGGAGGGGGACTAGCGTGCAAGAGACCCAGTACTTC.

The V gene is TRBV25-1, the J gene TRBJ2-3, with 8 nucleotides matching TRBD2. The CDR3 contains 15 residues. J lost 4 bases, V lost 4 bases, and 7 bases had no gene match. Germline CDR1 MGHDK, CDR2 SYGVNS. The CDR3 here is CASSAPAAGADTQYF. Here the CDR3 DNA reads TGTGCCAGCAGTGCTCCGGCAGCGGGAGCAGATACGCAGTATTTT.